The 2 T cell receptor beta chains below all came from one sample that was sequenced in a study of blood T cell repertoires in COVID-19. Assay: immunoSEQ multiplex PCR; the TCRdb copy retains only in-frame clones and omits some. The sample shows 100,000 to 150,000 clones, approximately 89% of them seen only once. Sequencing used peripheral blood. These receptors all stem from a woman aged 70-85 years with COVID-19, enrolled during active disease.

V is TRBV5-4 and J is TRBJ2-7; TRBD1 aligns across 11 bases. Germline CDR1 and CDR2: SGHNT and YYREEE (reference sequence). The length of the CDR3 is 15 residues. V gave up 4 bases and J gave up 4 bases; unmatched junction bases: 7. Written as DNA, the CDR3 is TGTGCCAGCAGCCATGGGGACAGGGGGACGTACGAGCAGTACTTC. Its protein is CASSHGDRGTYEQYF.

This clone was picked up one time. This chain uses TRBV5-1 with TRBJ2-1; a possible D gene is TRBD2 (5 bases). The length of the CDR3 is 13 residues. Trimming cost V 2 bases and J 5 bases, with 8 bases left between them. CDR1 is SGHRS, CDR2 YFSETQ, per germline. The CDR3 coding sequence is TGCGCCAGCAGCTTACTAGTAAACAATGAGCAGTTCTTC. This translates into CASSLLVNNEQFF.